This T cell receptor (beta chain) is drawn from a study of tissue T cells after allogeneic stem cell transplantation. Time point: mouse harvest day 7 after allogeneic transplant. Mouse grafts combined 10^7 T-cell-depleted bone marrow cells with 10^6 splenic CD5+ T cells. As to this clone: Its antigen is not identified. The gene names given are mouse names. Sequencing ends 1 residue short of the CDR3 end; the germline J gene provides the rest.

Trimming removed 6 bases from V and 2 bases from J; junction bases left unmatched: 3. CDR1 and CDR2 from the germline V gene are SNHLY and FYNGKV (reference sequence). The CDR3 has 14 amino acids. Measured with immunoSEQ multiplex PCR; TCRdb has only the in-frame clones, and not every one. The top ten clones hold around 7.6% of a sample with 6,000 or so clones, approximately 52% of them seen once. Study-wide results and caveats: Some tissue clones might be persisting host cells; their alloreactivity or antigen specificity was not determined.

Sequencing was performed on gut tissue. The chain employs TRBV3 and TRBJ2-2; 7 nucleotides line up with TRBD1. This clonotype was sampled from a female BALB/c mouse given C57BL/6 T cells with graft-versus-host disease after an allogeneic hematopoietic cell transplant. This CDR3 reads CASSQTGNTGQLYF. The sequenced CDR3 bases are TGTGCCAGCAGTCAGACAGGGAACACCGGGCAGCTCTAC.